The 18 T cell receptor beta chains reported below all come from one sample, sequenced in a study of patients and donors after allogeneic stem cell transplantation. Each CDR3 protein is one row after TCRdb ran MiXCR on the RT-PCR reads. The table records about 40,000 distinct CDR3 sequences, roughly 30% of them present only once. Sequencing input: blood, either unsorted or a sorted T cell fraction (not recorded which). These TCRs come from a human donor who was either an allogeneic HSCT recipient or a stem cell or donor lymphocyte infusion donor (not recorded which). It is not recorded whose cells these are; they may come from a transplant donor.

J is TRBJ2-3 and V is TRBV4-3, with D perhaps given as TRBD1 or TRBD2 (6 bases each). Looked up from germline, CDR1 is LGHNA and CDR2 is YSLEER. This CDR3 is 17 amino acids long. V shed 3 bases and J shed 4 bases, with 20 bases lying between them. CDR3 residues: CASSQGASVLAADTQYF. The CDR3, as DNA: TGCGCCAGCAGCCAGGGGGCTAGCGTCCTGGCCGCAGATACGCAGTATTTT.

This chain links TRBV20-1 with TRBJ2-1; TRBD2 might be the D (5 bases). CDR3 length: 17 residues. Germline CDR1 and CDR2: DFQATT and SNEGSKA (reference sequence). Trimming left V 0 bases short and J 0 bases short, with 15 bases between. CDR3 bases: TGCAGTGCTAGAGATCAACCTAGCCGTAGCTCCTACAATGAGCAGTTCTTC. Encoded protein: CSARDQPSRSSYNEQFF.

In its sample, this clonotype was seen a few times. The chain carries TRBV29-1 and TRBJ1-4; D not resolved. The CDR3 is 13 amino acids. V was trimmed by 0 bases and J by 9 bases, leaving 11 bases between them. Germline values: CDR1 SQVTM, CDR2 ANQGSEA. The CDR3 loop reads CSVEDLQVQKLFF. The CDR3 DNA reads TGCAGCGTTGAAGATTTGCAGGTACAAAAACTGTTTTTT.

This chain connects TRBV7-2 to TRBJ1-2; D is ambiguous. This CDR3 has 14 residues. Between the trimmed V and J ends, which lost 5 bases and 6 bases, there was a span of 16 bases. Germline V gene data show CDR1 as SGHTA and CDR2 as FQGNSA. The CDR3 nucleotides read TGTGCCAGCAGCCTTCGGGGAGGGTTAAATGGCTACACCTTC. Translated: CASSLRGGLNGYTF.

This clonotype was counted a few times. The rearrangement joins TRBV10-3 to TRBJ1-2; D is undetermined. With 4 bases removed from V and 0 bases from J, the gap between germline ends came to 12 bases. The germline V gene encodes CDR1 ENHRY and CDR2 SYGVKD. This CDR3 region has 15 residues. CDR3 protein: CAISVATDPNYGYTF. CDR3 bases: TGTGCCATCAGTGTAGCCACAGACCCTAACTATGGCTACACCTTC.

This sequence joins TRBV27 and TRBJ2-1, with TRBD1 as a possible D gene (5 bases). The CDR3 covers 15 residues. Germline-derived CDR1 and CDR2 are MNHEY and SMNVEV (reference sequence). V lost 2 bases and J lost 5, with 13 bases in between. CDR3 bases: TGTGCCAGCAGTTTACCTCTCGGACATGACAATGAGCAGTTCTTC. Translation: CASSLPLGHDNEQFF.

This chain uses TRBV25-1 with TRBJ1-6; D is unclear. V was pared by 6 bases and J by 9 bases, with 9 bases between. This CDR3 contains 12 residues. CDR1 and CDR2 from the germline V gene are MGHDK and SYGVNS. As DNA, the CDR3 is TGTGCCAGCAGCCTACTTGGTTCACCCCTCCACTTT. Translation gives CASSLLGSPLHF.

The chain combines TRBV6-6 with TRBJ2-2; D gene unclear. This CDR3 contains 14 residues. Germline V gene lookup returns CDR1 MNHNY and CDR2 SVGAGI (reference sequence). Trimming removed 4 bases from V and 4 bases from J, with 10 bases in between. The CDR3 DNA reads as TGTGCCAGCAGTTCCCCCCAGTCCACCGGGGAGCTGTTTTTT. It specifies CASSSPQSTGELFF.

In this sample, this clonotype turned up once. The genes are TRBV5-1 and TRBJ2-7, with D perhaps TRBD1 (6 bases). Germline CDR1 and CDR2: SGHRS and YFSETQ. The V and J ends lost 2 bases and 3 bases respectively, with 15 bases between them. The CDR3 runs 15 residues. The CDR3, as DNA: TGCGCCAGCAGCTTTGTAGGGGGAAATAACTACGAGCAGTACTTC. Translated, it gives CASSFVGGNNYEQYF.

The table lists this clonotype with a few counts. The chain employs TRBV28 and TRBJ1-2; D is uncertain. V was trimmed by 2 bases and J by 3 bases, leaving 7 bases between them. CDR3 length equals 13 residues. CDR1 MDHEN and CDR2 SYDVKM come from the germline V gene. The CDR3 here is CASSLGGDYGYTF. As DNA, the CDR3 is TGTGCCAGCAGTTTAGGTGGGGACTATGGCTACACCTTC.

The chain is built from TRBV7-2 and TRBJ2-2; no clear D. Germline assignment: CDR1 SGHTA and CDR2 FQGNSA. The CDR3 contains 11 residues. Deletions cut 3 bases from V and 6 bases from J, with 2 bases between. The chain's CDR3 is CASSFPGELFF. DNA for the CDR3: TGTGCCAGCAGCTTCCCCGGGGAGCTGTTTTTT.

The chain recombines TRBV29-1 with TRBJ2-1, with 7 positions matching TRBD1. The length of the CDR3 is 15 residues. V lost 2 bases to trimming and J lost 4 bases; unmatched junction nucleotides: 8. The germline V gene encodes CDR1 SQVTM and CDR2 ANQGSEA. CDR3 residues: CSVEQWDSRYNEQFF. Written as DNA, the CDR3 is TGCAGCGTTGAACAGTGGGACAGCCGGTACAATGAGCAGTTCTTC.

Turning to this clonotype: One end of the junction is discordant with germline, which a read error may explain. The rearrangement uses TRBV18 and TRBJ1-2; possible D gene TRBD1, 6 bases. The germline gives CDR1 KGHSH, CDR2 LQKENI. The CDR3 is 14 residues long. In DNA form, the CDR3 reads TGTACCAGCTCACCACCGGGACACAACTATGGCTACACCTTC. Protein product: CTSSPPGHNYGYTF.

V gene TRBV4-1 combines with J gene TRBJ1-3; 9 nucleotides match TRBD1. The CDR3 covers 15 residues. Germline V lookup: CDR1 MGHRA, CDR2 YSYEKL. V dropped 3 bases and J dropped 4; count of bases not matched to a gene: 4. CDR3 region: CASSQWDREGNTIYF. The CDR3 nucleotides are TGCGCCAGCAGCCAGTGGGACAGGGAAGGAAACACCATATATTTT.

This clonotype was found once. It may be a read error: a sequence one base away is much more abundant. The chain is built from TRBV12-3 or TRBV12-4 and TRBJ1-5; 10 bases fit TRBD1. CDR3 size: 14 residues. The CDR3 spells CASNRQGARQPRHF. In DNA form, the CDR3 reads TGTGCCAGCAATCGACAGGGGGCGCGACAGCCCCGGCATTTT.

This clonotype was detected a few times. This rearrangement joins TRBV7-2 to TRBJ1-1; a weak D match, TRBD1 (6 bases). This CDR3 spans 13 amino acids. V was clipped by 5 bases and J by 7 bases, with 14 bases between them. Germline V CDR1 and CDR2: SGHTA, FQGNSA. The CDR3, as DNA: TGTGCCAGCAGCGAGACCCGGGACAATGAAGCTTTCTTT. Translation gives CASSETRDNEAFF.

The V and J genes are TRBV30 and TRBJ1-3; D gene unclear. This CDR3 has 17 residues. Looked up from germline, CDR1 is GTSNPN and CDR2 is SVGIG (reference sequence). Trimming stripped 1 base from V and 0 bases from J, with 16 bases between. The CDR3, as DNA: TGTGCCTGGAGTGATCCACCTGGACTCAGCTCTGGAAACACCATATATTTT. As protein: CAWSDPPGLSSGNTIYF.

The V gene is TRBV7-9, the J gene TRBJ2-6; possible D gene TRBD2, 5 bases. CDR1 and CDR2 (germline): SEHNR, FQNEAQ (reference sequence). The ends were cut back, 4 bases at V and 3 bases at J, with 13 bases in the middle. The CDR3 sequence is 16 residues long. CDR3 protein: CASSSSTGLGANVLTF. The CDR3 DNA follows: TGTGCCAGCAGCTCTAGCACGGGTCTTGGGGCCAACGTCCTGACTTTC.